These 20 T cell receptor beta chains originate from one sample sequenced in a study of blood T cell repertoires in COVID-19. TCRdb's copy holds only in-frame clones and misses some; the assay was immunoSEQ multiplex PCR. This table holds tens of thousands of clones, about four fifths found once. Sequencing was performed on peripheral blood. These TCRs come from a human donor in a cohort sampled during active COVID-19.

CDR3: CSAQGQIHEQYF. CDR3 sequence (DNA): TGCAGCGCCCAAGGACAGATCCACGAGCAGTACTTC. The V gene is TRBV29-1, the J gene TRBJ2-7, with a tentative D call TRBD1 (6 bases). This CDR3 is 12 amino acids long. The germline V gene encodes CDR1 SQVTM and CDR2 ANQGSEA. Trimming left V 7 bases short and J 5 bases short, with 15 bases between.

This chain links TRBV5-5 with TRBJ1-5; D perhaps matches TRBD1 (5 bases). CDR1 is SGHKS, CDR2 YYEKEE, per germline (reference sequence). Trimming took 4 bases from V and 7 from J, leaving 12 bases between them. This CDR3 is built from 13 residues. Written as DNA, the CDR3 is TGTGCCAGCAGCGCGACAGCAGGGCAGCCCCAGCATTTT. Translated: CASSATAGQPQHF.

The V gene is TRBV11-2, the J gene TRBJ2-7; maybe TRBD2 (6 bases). The CDR3 spans 12 residues. V was clipped by 3 bases and J by 3 bases, with 6 bases between them. Germline values: CDR1 SGHAT, CDR2 FQNNGV. DNA of the CDR3: TGTGCCAGCAGCTTCGGGGGCTACGAGCAGTACTTC. Translating gives CASSFGGYEQYF.

The V call is TRBV5-1, the J call TRBJ1-4; D may be TRBD1 (5 bases). The CDR3 totals 15 residues. The V end was cut by 0 bases, the J end by 8 bases, with 14 bases between. CDR1 SGHRS and CDR2 YFSETQ come from the germline V gene. In DNA, the CDR3 is TGCGCCAGCAGCTTGGCCCCAGGGAGCGGGGAAAAACTGTTTTTT. This sequence encodes CASSLAPGSGEKLFF.

V is TRBV24-1 and J is TRBJ1-2; D may be TRBD1 (5 bases). Germline-derived CDR1 and CDR2 are KGHDR and SFDVKD. The CDR3 is 13 residues long. The V end was cut by 5 bases, the J end by 2 bases, with 8 bases between. The CDR3 sequence is CATSAGANYGYTF. The CDR3 nucleotides are TGTGCCACCAGTGCTGGGGCCAACTATGGCTACACCTTC.

The chain employs TRBV15 and TRBJ2-7; perhaps TRBD1 as D (6 bases). CDR1 is LNHNV, CDR2 YYDKDF, per germline (reference sequence). The CDR3 loop spans 15 amino acids. Trimming cost V 1 base and J 3 bases, with 13 bases left between them. The CDR3 sequence is CATSRGRTDNYEQYF. In DNA form, the CDR3 reads TGTGCCACCAGCAGAGGGAGGACAGACAACTACGAGCAGTACTTC.

The V and J genes are TRBV19 and TRBJ2-2; possible D gene TRBD1, 6 bases. Germline CDR1 reads LNHDA; CDR2 reads SQIVND (reference sequence). V was cut by 10 bases and J by 6 bases, with 18 bases left in between. The CDR3 covers 14 residues. In DNA, the CDR3 is TGTGCCACCCGTCCGATACCAGGGGCCGGGGAGCTGTTTTTT. This sequence encodes CATRPIPGAGELFF.

The rearrangement uses TRBV5-4 and TRBJ1-1, with TRBD1 matching 11 bases. With 4 bases clipped from V and 7 bases from J, the junction kept 6 bases outside the gene matches. Germline assignment: CDR1 SGHNT and CDR2 YYREEE (reference sequence). The CDR3 loop spans 14 amino acids. DNA of the CDR3: TGTGCCAGCAGCGTGGGACAGGGGGTGGGTGAAGCTTTCTTT. Its translation: CASSVGQGVGEAFF.

The table lists this clone with a count of one. The chain joins TRBV19 to TRBJ2-7; TRBD2 matches 9 bases. The CDR3 has 14 residues. The germline V gene has CDR1 LNHDA and CDR2 SQIVND (reference sequence). J was trimmed by 2 bases and V by 2 bases; bases with no gene match: 1. This chain's CDR3 is CASSISGGPYEQYF. The CDR3 coding sequence is TGTGCCAGTAGTATAAGCGGGGGGCCCTACGAGCAGTACTTC.

V is TRBV6-5 and J is TRBJ1-5; 7 bases match TRBD1. CDR1 MNHEY and CDR2 SVGAGI come from the germline V gene. Losses at the gene ends were 8 bases for V and 4 bases for J; bases not matched to a gene: 8. The CDR3 has 14 amino acids. The CDR3, as DNA: TGTGCCAGCGACCCGGGACAGACGAATCAGCCCCAGCATTTT. Residues: CASDPGQTNQPQHF.

CDR3: CASSLGGTYGYTF. The CDR3 DNA sequence: TGTGCCAGCAGTTTAGGGGGCACCTATGGCTACACCTTC. The rearrangement links TRBV27 to TRBJ1-2, with TRBD1 as a possible D gene (6 bases). The CDR3 has 13 residues. Trimming cost V 2 bases and J 4 bases, with 8 bases left between them. The germline V gene encodes CDR1 MNHEY and CDR2 SMNVEV (reference sequence).

This clone was counted a few times. The V call is TRBV2, the J call TRBJ2-7; D unresolved. Deletions cut 6 bases from V and 3 bases from J, with 9 bases between. The CDR3 covers 12 residues. The germline V gene encodes CDR1 SNHLY and CDR2 FYNNEI. The CDR3 coding sequence is TGTGCCAGCAGCGGCACTAACTACGAGCAGTACTTC. Its translation is CASSGTNYEQYF.

This sequence joins TRBV7-2 and TRBJ1-6; D perhaps matches TRBD1 (5 bases). The CDR3 contains 15 residues. The V gene's germline CDR1 is SGHTA and CDR2 FQGNSA. The V end was cut by 5 bases, the J end by 3 bases, with 11 bases between. The CDR3 region is CASSADRDYNSPLHF. In DNA, the CDR3 is TGTGCCAGCAGCGCTGACAGAGACTATAATTCACCCCTCCACTTT.

This chain uses TRBV9 with TRBJ2-7; 10 nucleotides agree with TRBD2. Germline V gene data show CDR1 as SGDLS and CDR2 as YYNGEE. V shed 4 bases, J shed 1 base, and the junction held 5 bases outside the gene matches. CDR3 size: 15 residues. CDR3 bases: TGTGCCAGCAGCAAGGGACTAGCGACATCCTACGAGCAGTACTTC. Its protein is CASSKGLATSYEQYF. The variable domain in full, completed from reference TRBV9 and TRBJ2-7, reads DSGVTQTPKHLITATGQRVTLRCSPRSGDLSVYWYQQSLDQGLQFLIQYYNGEERAKGNILERFSAQQFPDLHSELNLSSLELGDSALYFCASSKGLATSYEQYFGPGTRLTVT.

The V call is TRBV7-9, the J call TRBJ1-1; 12 bases align to TRBD1. V lost 5 bases and J lost 3; bases outside the gene matches: 4. Germline-derived CDR1 and CDR2 are SEHNR and FQNEAQ (reference sequence). There are 15 residues in the CDR3. The CDR3 DNA reads as TGTGCCAGCAGCGTGGGACAGGGGGCCTACACTGAAGCTTTCTTT. Amino acid sequence: CASSVGQGAYTEAFF.

The chain joins TRBV28 to TRBJ2-3; 7 bases match TRBD2. V lost 5 bases, J lost 6 bases, and 11 bases stayed unmatched. This CDR3 comprises 15 residues. The germline V gene encodes CDR1 MDHEN and CDR2 SYDVKM. CDR3: CASSPSLAPGDTQYF. The CDR3 nucleotides read TGTGCCAGCAGTCCATCACTAGCGCCGGGGGATACGCAGTATTTT.

This clone came up once. This chain uses TRBV9 with TRBJ2-7, with 8 bases matching TRBD1. The CDR3 is 17 amino acids. Germline V gene data show CDR1 as SGDLS and CDR2 as YYNGEE. V dropped 0 bases and J dropped 5; count of bases not matched to a gene: 13. The CDR3 DNA sequence: TGTGCCAGCAGCGTAGACCCGGCAGGGGGCAGTAACGACGAGCAGTACTTC. The encoded protein is CASSVDPAGGSNDEQYF.

The rearrangement links TRBV2 to TRBJ1-1, with TRBD1 identical over 11 bases. CDR1 and CDR2 from the germline V gene are SNHLY and FYNNEI. The CDR3 covers 16 residues. V lost 5 bases, J lost 2 bases, and 7 bases stayed unmatched. CDR3 amino acids: CASSKDRGRINTEAFF. In nucleotides, the CDR3 is TGTGCCAGCAGTAAGGACAGGGGGCGGATTAACACTGAAGCTTTCTTT.

This clone appeared a few times. V is TRBV9 and J is TRBJ1-2; 8 bases are a match to TRBD1. Germline V gene lookup returns CDR1 SGDLS and CDR2 YYNGEE. The CDR3 loop spans 14 amino acids. Trimming cost V 2 bases and J 8 bases; bases outside gene matches: 8. CDR3 in amino acids: CASSVTGDSFGYTF. The CDR3 DNA reads as TGTGCCAGCAGCGTGACAGGGGACTCGTTCGGCTACACCTTC.

CDR3 coding DNA: TGTGCCAGCACCCGGGGGGTGAGGCAGTTCTTC. This codes for CASTRGVRQFF. V gene TRBV27 combines with J gene TRBJ2-1; TRBD2 aligns across 7 bases. The CDR3 loop spans 11 amino acids. Germline values: CDR1 MNHEY, CDR2 SMNVEV (reference sequence). Germline trimming cut 7 bases from V and 12 bases from J; bases unmatched to any gene: 6.